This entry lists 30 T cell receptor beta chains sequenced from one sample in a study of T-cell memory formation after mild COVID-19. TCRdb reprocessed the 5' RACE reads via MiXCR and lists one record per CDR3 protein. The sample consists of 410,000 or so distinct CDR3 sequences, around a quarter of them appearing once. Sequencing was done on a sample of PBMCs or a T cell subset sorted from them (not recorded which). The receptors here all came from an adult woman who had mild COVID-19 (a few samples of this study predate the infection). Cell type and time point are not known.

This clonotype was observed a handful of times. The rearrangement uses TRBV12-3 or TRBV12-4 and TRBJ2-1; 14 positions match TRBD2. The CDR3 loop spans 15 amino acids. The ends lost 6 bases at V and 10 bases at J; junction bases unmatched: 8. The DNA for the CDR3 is TGTGCCAGCAGCAAAGGACTAGCGGGAGGCTGGGAGCAGTTCTTC. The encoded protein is CASSKGLAGGWEQFF.

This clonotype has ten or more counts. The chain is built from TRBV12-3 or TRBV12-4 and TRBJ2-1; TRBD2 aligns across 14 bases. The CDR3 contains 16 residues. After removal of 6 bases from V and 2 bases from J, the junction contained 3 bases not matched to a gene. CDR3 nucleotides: TGTGCCAGCAGCCCGACTAGCGGGGGGGCCTACAATGAGCAGTTCTTC. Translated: CASSPTSGGAYNEQFF.

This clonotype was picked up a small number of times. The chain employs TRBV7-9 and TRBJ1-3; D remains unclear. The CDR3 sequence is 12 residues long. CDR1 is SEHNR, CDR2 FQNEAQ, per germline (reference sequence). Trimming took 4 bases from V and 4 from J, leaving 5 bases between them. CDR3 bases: TGTGCCAGCAGCTCAGTCGGAAACACCATATATTTT. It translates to CASSSVGNTIYF.

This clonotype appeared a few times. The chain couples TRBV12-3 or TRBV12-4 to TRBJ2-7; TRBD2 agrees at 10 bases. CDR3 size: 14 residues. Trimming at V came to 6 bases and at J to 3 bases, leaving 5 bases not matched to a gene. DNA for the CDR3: TGTGCCAGCAGCAGGACTAGCGGAGTCTACGAGCAGTACTTC. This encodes CASSRTSGVYEQYF.

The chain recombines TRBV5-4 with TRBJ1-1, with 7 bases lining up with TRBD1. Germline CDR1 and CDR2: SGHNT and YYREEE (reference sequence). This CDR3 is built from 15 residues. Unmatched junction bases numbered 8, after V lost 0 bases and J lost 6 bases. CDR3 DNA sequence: TGTGCCAGCAGCTTGGCCCGAGGGGGCAGGGCTGAAGCTTTCTTT. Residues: CASSLARGGRAEAFF.

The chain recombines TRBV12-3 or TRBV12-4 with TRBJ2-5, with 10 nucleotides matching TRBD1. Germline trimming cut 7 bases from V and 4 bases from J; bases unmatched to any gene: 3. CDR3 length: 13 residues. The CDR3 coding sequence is TGTGCCAGCACCCGGACAGGGGGAGAGACCCAGTACTTC. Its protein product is CASTRTGGETQYF.

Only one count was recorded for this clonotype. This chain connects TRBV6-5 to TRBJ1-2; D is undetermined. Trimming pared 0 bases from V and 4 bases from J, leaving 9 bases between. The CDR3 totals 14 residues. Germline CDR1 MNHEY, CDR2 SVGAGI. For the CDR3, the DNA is TGTGCCAGCAGTTACTCCTCGACCTCCTATGGCTACACCTTC. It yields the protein CASSYSSTSYGYTF.

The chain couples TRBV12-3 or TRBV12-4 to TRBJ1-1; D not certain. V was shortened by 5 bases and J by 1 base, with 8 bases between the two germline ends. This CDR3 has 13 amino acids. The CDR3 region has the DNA TGTGCCAGCAGTGTACACGAGAACACTGAAGCTTTCTTT. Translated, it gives CASSVHENTEAFF.

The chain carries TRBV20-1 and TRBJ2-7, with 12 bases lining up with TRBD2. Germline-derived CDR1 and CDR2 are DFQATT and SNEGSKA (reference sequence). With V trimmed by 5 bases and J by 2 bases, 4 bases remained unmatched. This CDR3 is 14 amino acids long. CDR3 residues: CSAGRTSGAYEQYF. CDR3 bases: TGCAGTGCTGGACGGACTAGCGGGGCCTACGAGCAGTACTTC.

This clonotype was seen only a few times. The CDR3 sequence is CASSQDGADTEAFF. In nucleotides, the CDR3 is TGCGCCAGCAGCCAAGACGGTGCTGACACTGAAGCTTTCTTT. The rearrangement joins TRBV4-3 to TRBJ1-1; no firm D call. Germline CDR1 and CDR2: LGHNA and YSLEER. Trimming took 0 bases from V and 3 from J, leaving 8 bases between them. This CDR3 has 14 amino acids.

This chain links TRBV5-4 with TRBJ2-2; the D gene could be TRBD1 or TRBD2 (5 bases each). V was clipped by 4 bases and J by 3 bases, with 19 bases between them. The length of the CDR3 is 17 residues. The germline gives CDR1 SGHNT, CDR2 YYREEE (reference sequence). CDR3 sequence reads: CASSIGAGTHHTGELFF. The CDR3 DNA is TGTGCCAGCAGCATAGGGGCCGGGACCCACCACACCGGGGAGCTGTTTTTT.

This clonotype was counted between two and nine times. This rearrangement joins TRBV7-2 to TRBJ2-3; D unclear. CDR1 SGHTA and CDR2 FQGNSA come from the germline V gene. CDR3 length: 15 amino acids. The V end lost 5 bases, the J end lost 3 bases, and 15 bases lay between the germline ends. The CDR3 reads CASSRRNIRTDTQYF. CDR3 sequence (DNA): TGTGCCAGCAGCCGGCGGAACATAAGGACAGATACGCAGTATTTT.

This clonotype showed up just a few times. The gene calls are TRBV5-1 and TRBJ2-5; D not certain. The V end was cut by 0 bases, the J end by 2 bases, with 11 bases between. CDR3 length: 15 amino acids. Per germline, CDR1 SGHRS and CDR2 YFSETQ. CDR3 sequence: CASSLADPVQETQYF. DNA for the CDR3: TGCGCCAGCAGCTTGGCCGATCCGGTACAAGAGACCCAGTACTTC. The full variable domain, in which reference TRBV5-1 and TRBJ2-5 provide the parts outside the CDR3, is KAGVTQTPRYLIKTRGQQVTLSCSPISGHRSVSWYQQTPGQGLQFLFEYFSETQRNKGNFPGRFSGRQFSNSRSEMNVSTLELGDSALYLCASSLADPVQETQYFGPGTRLLVL.

CDR3 residues: CASSPLIESNTEAFF. Here the CDR3 DNA reads TGCGCCAGCAGCCCGCTGATAGAGTCGAACACTGAAGCTTTCTTT. The chain couples TRBV4-3 to TRBJ1-1; unclear D gene. V gave up 4 bases and J gave up 1 base, with 13 bases separating them. From germline, CDR1 is LGHNA and CDR2 YSLEER. CDR3 length: 15 amino acids.

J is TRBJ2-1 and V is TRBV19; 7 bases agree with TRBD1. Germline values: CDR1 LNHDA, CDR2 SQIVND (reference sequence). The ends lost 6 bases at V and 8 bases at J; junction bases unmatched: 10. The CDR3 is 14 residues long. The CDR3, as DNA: TGTGCCAGTAGGATATCGACAGGGTGGGATGAGCAGTTCTTC. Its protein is CASRISTGWDEQFF.

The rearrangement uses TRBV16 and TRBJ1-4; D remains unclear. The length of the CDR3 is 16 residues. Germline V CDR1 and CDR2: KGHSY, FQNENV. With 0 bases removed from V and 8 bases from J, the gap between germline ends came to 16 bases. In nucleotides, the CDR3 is TGTGCCAGCAGCCAATCGGGCCCGGCAGGTGAAGAAAAACTGTTTTTT. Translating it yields CASSQSGPAGEEKLFF.

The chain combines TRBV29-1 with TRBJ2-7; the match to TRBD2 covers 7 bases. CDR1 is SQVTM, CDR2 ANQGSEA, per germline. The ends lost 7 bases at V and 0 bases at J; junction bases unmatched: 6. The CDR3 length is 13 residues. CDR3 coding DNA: TGCAGCGCGATAGGGGACTACTCCTACGAGCAGTACTTC. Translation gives CSAIGDYSYEQYF.

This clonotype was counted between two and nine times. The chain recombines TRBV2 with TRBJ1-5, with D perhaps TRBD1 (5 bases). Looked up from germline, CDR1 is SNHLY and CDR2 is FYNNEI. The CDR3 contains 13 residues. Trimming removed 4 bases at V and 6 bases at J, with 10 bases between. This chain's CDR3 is CASSVQGGQPQHF. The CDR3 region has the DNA TGTGCCAGCAGTGTGCAGGGTGGTCAGCCCCAGCATTTT.

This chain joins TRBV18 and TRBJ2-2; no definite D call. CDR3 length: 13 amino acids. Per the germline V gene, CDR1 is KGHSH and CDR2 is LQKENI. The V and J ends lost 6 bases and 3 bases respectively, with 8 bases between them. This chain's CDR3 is CASSQHDTGELFF. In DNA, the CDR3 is TGTGCCAGCTCGCAGCATGACACCGGGGAGCTGTTTTTT.

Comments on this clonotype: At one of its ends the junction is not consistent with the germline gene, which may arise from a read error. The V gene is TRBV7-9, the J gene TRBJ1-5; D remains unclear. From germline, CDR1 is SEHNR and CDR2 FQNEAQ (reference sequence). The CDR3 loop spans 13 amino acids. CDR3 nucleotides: TGTGCCAGCAGTTTAGGGATTAGGCAGCCCCAGCATTTT. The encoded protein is CASSLGIRQPQHF.

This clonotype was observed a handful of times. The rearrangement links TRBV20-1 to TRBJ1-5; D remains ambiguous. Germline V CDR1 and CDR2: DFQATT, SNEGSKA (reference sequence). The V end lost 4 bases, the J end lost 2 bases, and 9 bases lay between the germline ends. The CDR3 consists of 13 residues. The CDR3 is CSANQVGNQPQHF. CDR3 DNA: TGCAGTGCTAATCAGGTTGGCAATCAGCCCCAGCATTTT.

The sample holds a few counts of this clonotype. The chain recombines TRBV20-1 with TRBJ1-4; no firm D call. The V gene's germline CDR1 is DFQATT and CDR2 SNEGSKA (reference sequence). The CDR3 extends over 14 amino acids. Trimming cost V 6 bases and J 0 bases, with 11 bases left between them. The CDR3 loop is CSASDGSTNEKLFF. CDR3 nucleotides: TGCAGTGCGAGCGACGGCTCAACTAATGAAAAACTGTTTTTT.

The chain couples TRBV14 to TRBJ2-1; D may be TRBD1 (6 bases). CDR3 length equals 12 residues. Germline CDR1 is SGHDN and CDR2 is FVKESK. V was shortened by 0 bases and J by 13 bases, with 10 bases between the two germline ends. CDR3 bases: TGTGCCAGCAGCCAAGATATCAGGGGACAGTTCTTC. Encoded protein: CASSQDIRGQFF.

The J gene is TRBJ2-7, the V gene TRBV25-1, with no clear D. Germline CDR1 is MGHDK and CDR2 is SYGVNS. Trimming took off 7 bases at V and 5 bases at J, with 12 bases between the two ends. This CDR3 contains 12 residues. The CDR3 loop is CASTETGDEQYF. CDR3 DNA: TGTGCCAGCACCGAGACTGGGGACGAGCAGTACTTC.

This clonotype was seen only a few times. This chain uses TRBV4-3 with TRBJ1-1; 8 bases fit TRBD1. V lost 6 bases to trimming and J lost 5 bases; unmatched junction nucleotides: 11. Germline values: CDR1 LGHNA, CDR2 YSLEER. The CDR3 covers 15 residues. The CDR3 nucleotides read TGCGCCAGCAGACCAGGGCAGGGGGCGAGGACTGAAGCTTTCTTT. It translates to CASRPGQGARTEAFF.

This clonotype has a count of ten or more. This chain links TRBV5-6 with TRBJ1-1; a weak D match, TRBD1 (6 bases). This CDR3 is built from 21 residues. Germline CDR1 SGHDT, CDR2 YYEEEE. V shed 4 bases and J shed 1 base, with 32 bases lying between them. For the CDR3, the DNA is TGTGCCAGCAGCCAAAGAAGAGGGGGATTGGGGTTTCGCTACAGGAACACTGAAGCTTTCTTT. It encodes CASSQRRGGLGFRYRNTEAFF.

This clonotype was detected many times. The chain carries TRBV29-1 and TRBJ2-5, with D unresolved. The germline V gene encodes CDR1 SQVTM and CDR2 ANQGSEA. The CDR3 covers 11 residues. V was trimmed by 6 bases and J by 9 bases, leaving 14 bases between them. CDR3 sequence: CSVSSVWSQYF. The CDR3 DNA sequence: TGCAGCGTCTCCTCCGTCTGGTCCCAGTACTTC.

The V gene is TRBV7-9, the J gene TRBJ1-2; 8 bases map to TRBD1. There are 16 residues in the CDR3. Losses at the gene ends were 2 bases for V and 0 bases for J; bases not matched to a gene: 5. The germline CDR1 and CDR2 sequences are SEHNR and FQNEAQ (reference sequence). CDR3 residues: CASSLQGQGANYGYTF. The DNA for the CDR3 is TGTGCCAGCAGCTTACAAGGACAGGGCGCTAACTATGGCTACACCTTC. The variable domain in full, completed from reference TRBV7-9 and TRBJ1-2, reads DTGVSQNPRHKITKRGQNVTFRCDPISEHNRLYWYRQTLGQGPEFLTYFQNEAQLEKSRLLSDRFSAERPKGSFSTLEIQRTEQGDSAMYLCASSLQGQGANYGYTFGSGTRLTVV.

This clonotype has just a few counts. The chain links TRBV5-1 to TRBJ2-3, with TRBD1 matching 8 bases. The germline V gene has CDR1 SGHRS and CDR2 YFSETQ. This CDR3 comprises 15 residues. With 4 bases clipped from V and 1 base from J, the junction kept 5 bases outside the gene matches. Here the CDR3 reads CASSNRDRRTDTQYF. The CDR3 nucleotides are TGCGCCAGCAGCAACCGGGACAGGCGCACAGATACGCAGTATTTT.

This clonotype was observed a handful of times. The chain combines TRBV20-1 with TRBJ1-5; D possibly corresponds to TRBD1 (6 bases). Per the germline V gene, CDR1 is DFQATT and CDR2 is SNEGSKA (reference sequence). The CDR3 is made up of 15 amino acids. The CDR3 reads CRIEAGGLPNQPQHF. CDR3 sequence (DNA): TGCAGGATAGAAGCTGGGGGCCTCCCAAATCAGCCCCAGCATTTT.